This T cell receptor beta chain derives from a study of OX40 agonist ivuxolimab in advanced cancers. Findings and caveats of the study: Nonresponders included some who also had low normalized T-cell clonal expansion. The average count of expanded clones was higher among CD8+ T cells than among CD4+. At 0.1 to 3.0 mg/kg, CD4+ and CD8+ blood T cells expanded clonally by week 6.

Regarding this clone: What it binds is not known.

CDR1 SGHTA and CDR2 FQGNSA come from the germline V gene. Germline trimming cut 5 bases from V and 8 bases from J; bases unmatched to any gene: 10. The CDR3 has 17 amino acids. The timepoints at which blood was sampled were baseline, cycle 4 day 1, and cycle 7 day 1. Repertoires were generated with immunoSEQ multiplex PCR, while TCRdb's copy carries only in-frame clones and drops some. The table has fewer than 85,000 clones, under 90% seen once. This sample comprised CD4+ or CD8+ T cells sorted from blood, obtained in a trial of the OX40 agonist ivuxolimab. This receptor was taken from an adult with an advanced solid tumor such as melanoma, head and neck, liver or kidney cancer. The chain is built from TRBV7-2 and TRBJ2-1; TRBD2 agrees at 15 bases. This CDR3 reads CASSKDSGTSGRYEQFF. The CDR3 DNA sequence: TGTGCCAGCAGCAAAGACTCCGGGACTAGCGGGAGGTATGAGCAGTTCTTC.